This TCR beta chain was recorded in a study of T cells in Graves' hyperthyroidism and ophthalmopathy. V was pared by 0 bases and J by 6 bases, with 11 bases of the junction left unmatched. The CDR3 is 17 amino acids. The germline V gene has CDR1 MGHRA and CDR2 YSYEKL. RNA transcripts provided the source from which TCR beta CDR3 regions were amplified. First-round RT-PCR of the TCR CDR3 relied on the HTBI primer set. TCRdb re-analysed the multiplex PCR reads in MiXCR, keeping a single row per CDR3 protein. The table lists about 640,000 distinct CDR3 sequences, 20% to 25% of them singletons. The V gene is TRBV4-1, the J gene TRBJ1-2, with TRBD1 identical over 9 bases. The origin of this receptor is a young man with Graves' ophthalmopathy. Input material: blood. The CDR3 sequence: CASSQDRLRDRAHGYTF. The CDR3 DNA follows: TGCGCCAGCAGCCAAGATCGCCTCCGGGACAGGGCACATGGCTACACCTTC.